Sequencing of this T cell receptor (beta chain) was carried out in a study of regulatory T cells in long-lasting Graves disease. As regards this clonotype: Its antigen is not known.

Arm-PCR of CDR3 regions with iRepertoire HTBI primers generated TCR beta libraries. Each CDR3 protein gets one entry after TCRdb re-called the multiplex PCR reads with MiXCR. Of fewer than 550,000 distinct CDR3 sequences in the sample, roughly 15% are singletons; the top ten hold more than 20%. Study-level findings and limits: With persistent disease, TRBV28, TRBJ1-2 and TRBJ2-5 were the favored segments.

This CDR3 is built from 12 residues. The V and J ends lost 7 bases and 4 bases respectively, with 8 bases between them. CDR1 and CDR2 from the germline V gene are MNHEY and SVGEGT. The time point denotes: newly diagnosed GD, antithyroid drugs for less than 3 months. There was RNA extracted from PBMCs, and the TCR library was made from it. Peripheral blood, at roughly 10 milliliters, went into EDTA tubes. The data also belong to a second study, concerning T cells in Graves' hyperthyroidism and ophthalmopathy. In that study: The HTBI primer set was used in a first-round RT-PCR of the TCR CDR3.

The origin of this receptor is a woman aged 35-65 years with Graves disease. The starting material was peripheral blood mononuclear cells (PBMCs), obtained at new diagnosis, from a patient treated with antithyroid drugs. The chain links TRBV6-2 or TRBV6-3 to TRBJ1-5, with D perhaps matching TRBD1 (6 bases). CDR3 loop: CASTDRNQPQHF. CDR3 DNA: TGTGCCAGCACAGACAGGAATCAGCCCCAGCATTTT.